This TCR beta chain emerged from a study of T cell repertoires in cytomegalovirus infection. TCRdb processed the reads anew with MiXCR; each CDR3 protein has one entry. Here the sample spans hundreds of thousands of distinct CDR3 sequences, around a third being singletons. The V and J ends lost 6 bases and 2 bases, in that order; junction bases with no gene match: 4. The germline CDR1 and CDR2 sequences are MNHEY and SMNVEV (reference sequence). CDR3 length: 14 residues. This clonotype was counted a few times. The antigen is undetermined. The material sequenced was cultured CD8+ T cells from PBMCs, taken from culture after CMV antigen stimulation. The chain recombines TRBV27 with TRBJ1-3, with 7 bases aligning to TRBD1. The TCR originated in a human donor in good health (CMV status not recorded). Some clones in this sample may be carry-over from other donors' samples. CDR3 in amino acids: CASRTGVAGNTIYF. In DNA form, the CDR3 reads TGTGCCAGCAGAACAGGGGTCGCTGGAAACACCATATATTTT.